This T cell receptor beta chain was identified during a study of CD8+ T cells in alopecia areata. V was pared by 7 bases and J by 7 bases, with 13 bases between. The CDR3 has 13 residues. Germline V CDR1 and CDR2: LNHDA, SQIVND (reference sequence). Concerning this clone itself: Antigen unknown.

Whole-study findings and limits: Clonality exceeded that of normal scalp in lesional scalp, most notably in alopecia totalis/universalis.

The investigators collected lesional scalp punch biopsies and peripheral blood from alopecia areata patients. The researchers isolated CD4+ and CD8+ T cells from PBMCs by sorting. As the sequencing template, cDNA was produced by extracting RNA and reverse transcribing it. Profiled with immunoSEQ multiplex PCR; TCRdb holds only in-frame clones, not every one. The table records 100,000 to 130,000 clones, 45% to 60% of them present only once. The clonotype originates from a human donor with alopecia areata. V is TRBV19 and J is TRBJ2-2; TRBD1 is a possible D gene (6 bases). Sequenced: NKG2D-low CD8+ T cells sorted from blood. In DNA, the CDR3 is TGTGCCAGTACTTGGGGGCCTGGCGGGGAGCTGTTTTTT. Encoded protein: CASTWGPGGELFF. The full variable domain, rest sourced from reference TRBV19 and TRBJ2-2, is DGGITQSPKYLFRKEGQNVTLSCEQNLNHDAMYWYRQDPGQGLRLIYYSQIVNDFQKGDIAEGYSVSREKKESFPLTVTSAQKNPTAFYLCASTWGPGGELFFGEGSRLTVL.